The next 6 T cell receptor beta chains were all read from a single sample in a study of T cells in Graves' hyperthyroidism and ophthalmopathy. Amplified regions were TCR beta CDR3 sequences from RNA transcripts. HTBI primers were the set used in a first-round RT-PCR of the TCR CDR3. TCRdb independently ran MiXCR on the multiplex PCR reads; one entry per CDR3 protein. Of 600,000 to 700,000 distinct CDR3 sequences in the sample, 45% were seen once. The sample comprised peripheral blood or thyroid tissue (not recorded which). Receptors originate from an adult man with Graves' disease, either hyperthyroidism or ophthalmopathy (not recorded which).

As concerns this clonotype: A much larger clone differs from this one at a single base, so this may be a read error. The chain uses TRBV10-3 and TRBJ2-5; 7 bases align to TRBD2. The V gene's germline CDR1 is ENHRY and CDR2 SYGVKD. CDR3 size: 14 residues. The CDR3 sequence is CATSDGSLAGTQYF. The CDR3 DNA is TGTGCCACCAGTGATGGGAGTTTAGCGGGGACCCAGTACTTC.

This clonotype came up once. This chain uses TRBV20-1 with TRBJ2-1; no clear D gene. TRBJ2-7 explains the end of the DNA better; the J call may be wrong. Germline V gene lookup returns CDR1 DFQATT and CDR2 SNEGSKA (reference sequence). The CDR3 runs to 15 residues. Here the CDR3 DNA reads TGCAGTGCTAGATTAAGCAATCGGTCCTACAATGAGCAGTACTTC. It is translated as CSARLSNRSYNEQYF.

This clonotype was counted many times. This chain links TRBV2 with TRBJ2-7; no definite D call. Trimming shortened V by 2 bases and J by 0 bases, and 11 bases separated the two germline ends. Germline V gene data show CDR1 as SNHLY and CDR2 as FYNNEI. The CDR3 covers 15 residues. DNA for the CDR3: TGTGCCAGCAGTGAACACAGCGCAAGCTCCTACGAGCAGTACTTC. The encoded protein is CASSEHSASSYEQYF.

This chain connects TRBV2 to TRBJ2-5; D is ambiguous. V lost 1 base and J 1 base, leaving 16 bases between the germline ends. CDR1 is SNHLY and CDR2 is FYNNEI in the germline V gene. The CDR3 has 17 amino acids. In DNA form, the CDR3 reads TGTGCCAGCAGTGAAGTACCGAGGACGTTAGCCCAAGAGACCCAGTACTTC. Translated, it gives CASSEVPRTLAQETQYF.

Of note for this clonotype: The conserved phenylalanine or tryptophan normally closing the CDR3 is absent here, so this likely arose from a read error. The limits of the CDR3 on the DNA are not certain, so only TCRdb's listed CDR3 is given. The genes are TRBV29-1 and TRBJ2-7; the table calls TRBD1, which could not be checked here. The CDR3 is 8 amino acids long, termini counted. The V gene's germline CDR1 is SQVTM and CDR2 ANQGSEA. CDR3 region: CSVDSAGG.

The V call is TRBV25-1, the J call TRBJ2-7; D not certain. This CDR3 is 14 amino acids long. Trimming took off 2 bases at V and 7 bases at J, with 15 bases between the two ends. The germline V gene has CDR1 MGHDK and CDR2 SYGVNS. The CDR3 sequence is CASSEIGNTEEQYF. The CDR3, as DNA: TGTGCCAGCAGTGAAATAGGGAACACTGAAGAGCAGTACTTC.